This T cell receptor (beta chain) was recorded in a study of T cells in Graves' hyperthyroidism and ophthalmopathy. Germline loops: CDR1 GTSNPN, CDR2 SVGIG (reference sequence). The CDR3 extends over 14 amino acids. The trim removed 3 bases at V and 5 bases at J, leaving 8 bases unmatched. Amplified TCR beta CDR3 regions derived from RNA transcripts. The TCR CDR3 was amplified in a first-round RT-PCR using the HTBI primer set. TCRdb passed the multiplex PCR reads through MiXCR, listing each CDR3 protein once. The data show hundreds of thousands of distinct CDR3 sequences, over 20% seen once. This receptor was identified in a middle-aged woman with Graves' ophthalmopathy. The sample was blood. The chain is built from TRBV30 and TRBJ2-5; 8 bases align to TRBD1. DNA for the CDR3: TGTGCCTGGAGCCCCCGACAGGGGCTGGAGACCCAGTACTTC. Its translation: CAWSPRQGLETQYF.